This T cell receptor beta chain was recorded in a study of shared clonotypes between healthy human individuals. The length of the CDR3 is 13 residues. Germline trimming cut 3 bases from V and 3 bases from J; bases unmatched to any gene: 0. Germline loops: CDR1 SGHDT, CDR2 YYEEEE. Each PCR replicate from the sorted subsets contained about 200 ng DNA, which is 30,000 or so T cell genomes. TCRdb keeps only in-frame clones here, not all; method: immunoSEQ multiplex PCR. Among around 2,000,000 clones, around 96% were seen once, and the ten largest hold 0.85% to 1.3%. This clone was found a few times. Its antigen is unidentified. Other DNA sequences in this sample translate to the same CDR3. The study's findings and limits: Generally, naive subsets came out with larger estimated richness than memory subsets. The small donor group covered limited genetic and exposure diversity. Relative to clonotypes present in all four donors, those not shared had lower generation probabilities.

Naivety among CD8 cells was defined by CD45RO negativity and positive CCR7 selection, thereby excluding terminally differentiated effector memory CD45RA+ cells. The TCR sequence derives from a man between 18 and 29 years old in good health. Sequencing was done on a sample of naive CD8+ T cells sorted from blood. The V gene is TRBV5-6, the J gene TRBJ1-1; TRBD1 aligns across 9 bases. The CDR3 DNA sequence: TGTGCCAGCAGCTGGACAGGGGACACTGAAGCTTTCTTT. Translating gives CASSWTGDTEAFF. The variable domain in full, with the rest retrieved from reference TRBV5-6 and TRBJ1-1, is DAGVTQSPTHLIKTRGQQVTLRCSPKSGHDTVSWYQQALGQGPQFIFQYYEEEERQRGNFPDRFSGHQFPNYSSELNVNALLLGDSALYLCASSWTGDTEAFFGQGTRLTVV.